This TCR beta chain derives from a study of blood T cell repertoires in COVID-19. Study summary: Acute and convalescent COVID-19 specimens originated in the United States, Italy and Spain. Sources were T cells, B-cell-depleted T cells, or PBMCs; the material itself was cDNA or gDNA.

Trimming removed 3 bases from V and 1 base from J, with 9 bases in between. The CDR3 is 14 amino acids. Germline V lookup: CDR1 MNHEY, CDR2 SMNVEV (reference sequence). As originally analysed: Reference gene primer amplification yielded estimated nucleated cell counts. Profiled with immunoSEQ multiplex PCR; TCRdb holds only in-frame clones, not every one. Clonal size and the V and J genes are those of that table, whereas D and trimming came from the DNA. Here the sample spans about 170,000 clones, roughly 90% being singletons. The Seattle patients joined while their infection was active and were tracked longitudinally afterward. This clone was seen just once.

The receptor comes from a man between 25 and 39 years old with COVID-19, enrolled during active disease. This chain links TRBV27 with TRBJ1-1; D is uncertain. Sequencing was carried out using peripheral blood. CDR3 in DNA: TGTGCCAGCAGTTTCGCGGCTTGGAACACTGAAGCTTTCTTT. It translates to CASSFAAWNTEAFF.